The 8 T cell receptor beta chains presented below share a single source sample, sequenced in a study of lymphopenia after photon versus proton radiotherapy (dated by TCRdb to about 2019). The library was prepared using the immunoSEQ multiplex PCR assay. TCRdb took over this immuneACCESS table, retaining in-frame rearrangements with V and J assigned. Such tables are incomplete; in checked studies, under half of the missing clones stem from an unresolved V gene, and the remainder is unexplained. In all, the sample holds 68,000 or so clones, and approximately 91% of those were seen once. The ten largest make up 2.9% of the sample. The specimen comprised peripheral blood, sampled from a patient treated with photon-based radiotherapy. The origin of the receptors is a woman in her seventies with pancreatic cancer.

J is TRBJ2-3 and V is TRBV29-1; 11 bases fit TRBD2. The V gene's germline CDR1 is SQVTM and CDR2 ANQGSEA. The CDR3 totals 13 residues. The trim removed 5 bases at V and 3 bases at J, leaving 1 base unmatched. The CDR3 protein is CSVTSGRTDTQYF. DNA for the CDR3: TGCAGCGTTACTAGCGGGAGAACAGATACGCAGTATTTT.

The chain joins TRBV15 to TRBJ2-7; D uncertain. The length of the CDR3 is 17 residues. Per germline, CDR1 LNHNV and CDR2 YYDKDF (reference sequence). V was pared by 4 bases and J by 0 bases, with 19 bases between. As DNA, the CDR3 is TGTGCCACCAGCAAATCCATCGTCGACACCGTCTCCTACGAGCAGTACTTC. This gives the protein CATSKSIVDTVSYEQYF.

This clone showed up just a few times. The CDR3 loop reads CASSSLGGIGEQFF. In DNA, the CDR3 is TGTGCCAGCAGCTCCTTAGGCGGGATAGGTGAGCAGTTCTTC. The chain uses TRBV7-3 and TRBJ2-1, with a possible D match to TRBD2 (6 bases). Deletions cut 4 bases from V and 9 bases from J, with 16 bases between. CDR3 length: 14 amino acids. Germline V lookup: CDR1 SGHTA, CDR2 FQGTGA.

The V call is TRBV30, the J call TRBJ2-6; D ambiguous. The V and J ends lost 5 bases and 2 bases respectively, with 13 bases between them. The CDR3 is 15 residues long. CDR1 is GTSNPN and CDR2 is SVGIG in the germline V gene (reference sequence). CDR3 sequence (DNA): TGTGCCTGGCGGGTTGGATCCACTGGGGCCAACGTCCTGACTTTC. It translates to CAWRVGSTGANVLTF.

Here the CDR3 DNA reads TGTGCCAGCAGTTTAGGGGGAGACTACGAGCAGTACTTC. Protein: CASSLGGDYEQYF. The chain couples TRBV27 to TRBJ2-7; either TRBD1 or TRBD2 may fit D (5 bases each). Trimming left V 2 bases short and J 3 bases short, with 8 bases between. CDR3 size: 13 residues. The germline CDR1 and CDR2 sequences are MNHEY and SMNVEV (reference sequence).

This chain links TRBV7-2 with TRBJ2-7; no clear D. The CDR3 has 13 amino acids. Germline assignment: CDR1 SGHTA and CDR2 FQGNSA. V lost 1 base and J 4 bases, leaving 8 bases between the germline ends. The CDR3 reads CASSLVSGYEQYF. The CDR3 nucleotides are TGTGCCAGCAGCTTAGTATCCGGGTACGAGCAGTACTTC.

The V and J genes are TRBV14 and TRBJ2-2; 8 positions match TRBD2. V was clipped by 1 base and J by 4 bases; unmatched bases: 20. This CDR3 is built from 21 residues. The V gene's germline CDR1 is SGHDN and CDR2 FVKESK. The CDR3 DNA is TGTGCCAGCAGCCAAGTAGTCAGCGGGAGAGGGGTTCCGACGGGCACCGGGGAGCTGTTTTTT. Translated: CASSQVVSGRGVPTGTGELFF.

J is TRBJ2-1 and V is TRBV6-5; perhaps D is TRBD1 or TRBD2 (5 bases each). Germline V gene sequence: CDR1 MNHEY, CDR2 SVGAGI. V was cut by 0 bases and J by 8 bases, with 11 bases left in between. CDR3 size: 14 residues. Here the CDR3 DNA reads TGTGCCAGCAGTTACTCTTGGGGGACCGATGAGCAGTTCTTC. This codes for CASSYSWGTDEQFF.